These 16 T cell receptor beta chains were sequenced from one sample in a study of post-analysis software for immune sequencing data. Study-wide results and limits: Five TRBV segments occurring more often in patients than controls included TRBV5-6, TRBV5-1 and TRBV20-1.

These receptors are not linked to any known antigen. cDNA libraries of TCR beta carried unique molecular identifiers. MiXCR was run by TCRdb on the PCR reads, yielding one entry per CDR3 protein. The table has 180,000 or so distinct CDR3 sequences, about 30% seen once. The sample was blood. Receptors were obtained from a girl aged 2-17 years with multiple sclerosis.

The CDR3 sequence is CASSILLAGGPYNEQFF. The CDR3, as DNA: TGTGCCAGCAGCATCCTACTAGCGGGGGGCCCCTACAATGAGCAGTTCTTC. The chain couples TRBV7-8 to TRBJ2-1, with 12 bases fitting TRBD2. The CDR3 is made up of 17 amino acids. V was clipped by 5 bases and J by 2 bases; unmatched bases: 7. Looked up from germline, CDR1 is SGHVS and CDR2 is FQNEAQ.

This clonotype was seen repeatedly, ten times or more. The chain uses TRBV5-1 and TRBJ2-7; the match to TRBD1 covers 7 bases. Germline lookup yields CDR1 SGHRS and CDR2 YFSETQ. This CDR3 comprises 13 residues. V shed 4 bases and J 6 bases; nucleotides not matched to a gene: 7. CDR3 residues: CASSRTGAGEQYF. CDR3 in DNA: TGCGCCAGCAGCCGCACAGGGGCGGGCGAGCAGTACTTC.

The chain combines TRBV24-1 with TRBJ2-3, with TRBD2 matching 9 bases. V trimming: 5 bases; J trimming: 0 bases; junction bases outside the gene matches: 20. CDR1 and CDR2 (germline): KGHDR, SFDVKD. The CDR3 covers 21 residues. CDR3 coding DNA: TGTGCCACCAGTGGGACAGACGGGGGACTAGCTTCACTTCGGAGCACAGATACGCAGTATTTT. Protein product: CATSGTDGGLASLRSTDTQYF.

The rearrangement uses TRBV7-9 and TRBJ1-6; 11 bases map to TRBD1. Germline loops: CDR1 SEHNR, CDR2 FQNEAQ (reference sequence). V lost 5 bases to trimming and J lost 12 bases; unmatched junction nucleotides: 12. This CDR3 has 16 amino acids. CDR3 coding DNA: TGTGCCAGCAGCGCACCACTAAAAGGGACAGGGGGACCCCTCCACTTT. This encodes CASSAPLKGTGGPLHF.

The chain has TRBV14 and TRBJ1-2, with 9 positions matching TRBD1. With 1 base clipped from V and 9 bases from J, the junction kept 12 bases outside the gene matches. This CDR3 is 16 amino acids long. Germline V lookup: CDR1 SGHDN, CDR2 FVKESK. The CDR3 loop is CASSQAGTGFAMSYTF. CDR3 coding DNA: TGTGCCAGCAGCCAAGCCGGGACAGGGTTTGCTATGAGCTACACCTTC.

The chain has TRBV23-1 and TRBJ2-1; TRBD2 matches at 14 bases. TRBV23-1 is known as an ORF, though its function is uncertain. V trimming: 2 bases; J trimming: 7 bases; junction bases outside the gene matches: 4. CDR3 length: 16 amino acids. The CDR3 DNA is TGCGCCAGCAGTCAACTGACTAGCGGGGGGGCTAATGAGCAGTTCTTC. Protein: CASSQLTSGGANEQFF.

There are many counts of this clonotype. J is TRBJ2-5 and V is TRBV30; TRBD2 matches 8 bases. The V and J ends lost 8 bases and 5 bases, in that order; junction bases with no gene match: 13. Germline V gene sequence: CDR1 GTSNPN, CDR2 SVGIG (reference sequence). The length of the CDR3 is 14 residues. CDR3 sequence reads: CAATGSGSLETQYF. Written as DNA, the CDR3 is TGTGCCGCCACGGGGAGCGGGAGTCTTGAGACCCAGTACTTC.

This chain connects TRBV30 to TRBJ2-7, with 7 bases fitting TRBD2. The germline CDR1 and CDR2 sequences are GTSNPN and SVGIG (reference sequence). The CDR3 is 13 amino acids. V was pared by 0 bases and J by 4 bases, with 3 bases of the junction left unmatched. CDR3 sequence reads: CAWSVGGGYEQYF. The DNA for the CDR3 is TGTGCCTGGAGTGTGGGGGGGGGTTACGAGCAGTACTTC.

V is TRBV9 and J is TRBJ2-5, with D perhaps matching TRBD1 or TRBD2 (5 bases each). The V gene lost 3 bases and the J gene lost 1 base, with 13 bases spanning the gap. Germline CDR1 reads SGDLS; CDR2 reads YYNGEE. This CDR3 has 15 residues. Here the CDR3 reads CASSAVRGRQETQYF. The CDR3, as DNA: TGTGCCAGCAGCGCCGTCCGGGGACGCCAAGAGACCCAGTACTTC.

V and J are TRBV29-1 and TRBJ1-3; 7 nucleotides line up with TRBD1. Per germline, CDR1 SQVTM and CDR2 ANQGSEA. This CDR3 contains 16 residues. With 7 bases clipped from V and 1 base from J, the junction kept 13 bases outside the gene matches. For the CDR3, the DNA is TGCAGCGCTCGCTGGGACAGTTCACGTTCTGGAAACACCATATATTTT. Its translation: CSARWDSSRSGNTIYF.

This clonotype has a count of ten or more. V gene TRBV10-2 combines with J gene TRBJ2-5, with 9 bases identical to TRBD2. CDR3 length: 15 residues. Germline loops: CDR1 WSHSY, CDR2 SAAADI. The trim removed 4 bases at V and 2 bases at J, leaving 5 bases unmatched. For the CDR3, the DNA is TGCGCCAGCAGTGTTGAGCGGGGGGTTCAAGAGACCCAGTACTTC. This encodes CASSVERGVQETQYF.

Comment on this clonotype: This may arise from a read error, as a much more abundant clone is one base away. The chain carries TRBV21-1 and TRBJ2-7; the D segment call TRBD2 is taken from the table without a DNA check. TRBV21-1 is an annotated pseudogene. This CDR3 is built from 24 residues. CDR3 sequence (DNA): TGTGCCAGCAGCGTCGTCCCCCGGTTCGAGGACAGACTACCTCGGACTAGCGGGAGTTACGAGCAGTACTTC. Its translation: CASSVVPRFEDRLPRTSGSYEQYF.

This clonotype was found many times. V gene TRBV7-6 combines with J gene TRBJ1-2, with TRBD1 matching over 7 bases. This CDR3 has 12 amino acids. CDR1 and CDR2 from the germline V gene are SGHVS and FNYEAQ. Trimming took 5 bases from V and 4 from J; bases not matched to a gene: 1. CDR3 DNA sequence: TGTGCCAGCAGCCCAGGGGGCTATGGCTACACCTTC. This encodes CASSPGGYGYTF.

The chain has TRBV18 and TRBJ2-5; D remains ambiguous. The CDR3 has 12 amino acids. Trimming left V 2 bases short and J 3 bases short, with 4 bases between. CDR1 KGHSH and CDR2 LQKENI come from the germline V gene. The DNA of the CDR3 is TGTGCCAGCTCACCAGATGAAGAGACCCAGTACTTC. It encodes CASSPDEETQYF.

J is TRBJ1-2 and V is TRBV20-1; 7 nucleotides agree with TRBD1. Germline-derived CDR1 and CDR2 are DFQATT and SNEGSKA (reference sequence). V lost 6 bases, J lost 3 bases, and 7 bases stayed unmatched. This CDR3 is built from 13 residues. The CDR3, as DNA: TGCAGTGCCAGGGGGACCGGCGACTATGGCTACACCTTC. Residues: CSARGTGDYGYTF.

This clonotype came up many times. The CDR3 coding sequence is TGCGCCAGCAGCTTACAAACGCCTCGGGATGGCTACACCTTC. As protein: CASSLQTPRDGYTF. The rearrangement uses TRBV5-1 and TRBJ1-2; D unclear. Per the germline V gene, CDR1 is SGHRS and CDR2 is YFSETQ. This CDR3 is 14 amino acids long. Trimming took 2 bases from V and 6 from J, leaving 14 bases between them.